The clone carrying this T cell receptor (beta chain) was detected a few times. Looked up from germline, CDR1 is SGHAT and CDR2 is FQNNGV. There are 14 residues in the CDR3. The trim removed 3 bases at V and 4 bases at J, leaving 5 bases unmatched. This table comes from immunoSEQ multiplex PCR, and its TCRdb copy is limited to in-frame clones, with some not included. The data show 200,000 to 300,000 clones, 84% seen once. This sample is part of a study of blood T cell repertoires in COVID-19. Overall study context: Both acute and convalescent COVID-19 samples were obtained from the United States, Italy and Spain.

The chain employs TRBV11-2 and TRBJ1-1; TRBD1 aligns across 7 bases. The clonotype was recovered from a middle-aged man with acute or convalescent COVID-19. Material: peripheral blood. CDR3: CASSFTGVRTEAFF. The CDR3 region has the DNA TGTGCCAGCAGCTTCACAGGGGTGCGCACTGAAGCTTTCTTT. The variable domain in full, completed from reference TRBV11-2 and TRBJ1-1, reads EAGVAQSPRYKIIEKRQSVAFWCNPISGHATLYWYQQILGQGPKLLIQFQNNGVVDDSQLPKDRFSAERLKGVDSTLKIQPAKLEDSAVYLCASSFTGVRTEAFFGQGTRLTVV.